In its sample, the clone carrying this T cell receptor (beta chain) was seen once. Antigen: not known. The libraries were made with immunoSEQ v3.0 at survey level. Sequencing was performed with immunoSEQ multiplex PCR; in TCRdb, only in-frame clones are kept and a portion is missing. The sample records approximately 26,000 clones, about 87% being singletons. Every HIV-positive participant received treatment in the United States. V lost 2 bases and J 2 bases, leaving 13 bases between the germline ends. The CDR3 runs to 15 residues. Germline loops: CDR1 SGHRS, CDR2 YFSETQ. This sample was taken from a study of long-term antiretroviral therapy in people with HIV. Study-level findings and limits: Clonal expansions arising prior to ART prevailed in the repertoire at every time point. Collection of the blood, which took place between the mid-2000s and the late 2010s, possibly occurred under older ART regimens.

Material: unsorted PBMCs, obtained 1.8 years after starting antiretroviral therapy. This TCR was recovered from a woman between 18 and 29 years old with HIV. The gene calls are TRBV5-1 and TRBJ1-1; D gene ambiguous. The CDR3 sequence: CASSFGGDLNTEAFF. As DNA, the CDR3 is TGCGCCAGCAGCTTTGGCGGAGACCTAAACACTGAAGCTTTCTTT.